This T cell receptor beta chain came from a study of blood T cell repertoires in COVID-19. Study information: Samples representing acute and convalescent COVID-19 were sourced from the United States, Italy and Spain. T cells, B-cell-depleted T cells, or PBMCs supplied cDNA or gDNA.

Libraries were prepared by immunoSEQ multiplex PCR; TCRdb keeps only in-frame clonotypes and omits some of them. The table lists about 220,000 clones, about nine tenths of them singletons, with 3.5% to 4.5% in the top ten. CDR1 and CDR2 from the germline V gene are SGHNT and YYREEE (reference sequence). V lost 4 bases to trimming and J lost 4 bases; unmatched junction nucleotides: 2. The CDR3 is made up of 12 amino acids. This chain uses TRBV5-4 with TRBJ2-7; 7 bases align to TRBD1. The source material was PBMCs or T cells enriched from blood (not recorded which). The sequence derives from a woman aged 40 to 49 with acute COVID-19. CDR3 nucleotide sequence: TGTGCCAGCAGCCGGGACAGATACGAGCAGTACGTC. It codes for CASSRDRYEQYV.